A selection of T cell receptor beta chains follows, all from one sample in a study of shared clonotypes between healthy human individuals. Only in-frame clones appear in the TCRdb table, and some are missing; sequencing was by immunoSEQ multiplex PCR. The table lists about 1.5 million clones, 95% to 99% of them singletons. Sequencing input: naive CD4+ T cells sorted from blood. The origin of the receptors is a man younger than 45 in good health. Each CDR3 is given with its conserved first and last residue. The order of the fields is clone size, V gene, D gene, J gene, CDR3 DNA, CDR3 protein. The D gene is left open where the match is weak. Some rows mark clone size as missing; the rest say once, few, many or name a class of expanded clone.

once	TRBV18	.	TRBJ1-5	TGTGCCAGCTCACCGGGTAGGGAAAATCAGCCCCAGCATTTT	CASSPGRENQPQHF
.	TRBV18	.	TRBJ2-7	TGTGCCAGCTCACCGGGTCCAGGTGCCTACGAGCAGTACTTC	CASSPGPGAYEQYF
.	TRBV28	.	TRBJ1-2	TGTGCCAGCAGCCCCCTGGGGGCTATTGGTGGCTACACCTTC	CASSPLGAIGGYTF
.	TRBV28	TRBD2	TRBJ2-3	TGTGCCAGCAGTTTCCTAGCGGGCTACACAGATACGCAGTATTTT	CASSFLAGYTDTQYF
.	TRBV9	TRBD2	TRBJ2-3	TGTGCCAGCAGCGTAGGTAGCGGGAGGTCAGATACGCAGTATTTT	CASSVGSGRSDTQYF
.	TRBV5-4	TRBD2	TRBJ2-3	TGTGCCAGCAGTCCATCCGGGACTAGCGGCGCTAGCACAGATACGCAGTATTTT	CASSPSGTSGASTDTQYF
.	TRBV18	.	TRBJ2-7	TGTGCCAGCTCACCCCCGAGCCTCTACGAGCAGTACTTC	CASSPPSLYEQYF
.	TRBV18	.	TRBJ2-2	TGTGCCAGCTCACCACCGGGACCCACCGGGGAGCTGTTTTTT	CASSPPGPTGELFF
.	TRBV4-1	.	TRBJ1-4	TGCGCCAGCAGCCAAGGACCAACGACTGAAAAACTGTTTTTT	CASSQGPTTEKLFF
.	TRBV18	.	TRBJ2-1	TGTGCCAGCTCACCTTTAATGGGGGAAAATGAGCAGTTCTTC	CASSPLMGENEQFF
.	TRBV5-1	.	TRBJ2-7	TGCGCCAGCAGACGACAGGACGGAGGGGAGCAGTACTTC	CASRRQDGGEQYF
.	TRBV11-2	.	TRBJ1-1	TGTGCCAGCGCCCTCGGGGTCTTGGGACCGGAAGCTTTCTTT	CASALGVLGPEAFF
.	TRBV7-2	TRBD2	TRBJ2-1	TGTGCCAGCAGCTTAACCGGGAGGGCGGGCAATGAGCAGTTCTTC	CASSLTGRAGNEQFF
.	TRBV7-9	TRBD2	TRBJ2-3	TGTGCCAGCAGCTTTAGTACTAGCGGGTCCCTAGATACGCAGTATTTT	CASSFSTSGSLDTQYF
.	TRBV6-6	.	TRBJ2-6	TGTGCCAGCAGCCCTGAGGGGACTGGGGCCAACGTCCTGACTTTC	CASSPEGTGANVLTF
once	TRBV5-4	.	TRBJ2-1	TGTGCCAGCAGCTTGGAGGTGGGGGGAGGAGGTCCCCACAATGAGCAGTTCTTC	CASSLEVGGGGPHNEQFF
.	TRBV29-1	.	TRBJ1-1	TGCAGCGTCAGTGGGGTGCTCCACACTGAAGCTTTCTTT	CSVSGVLHTEAFF
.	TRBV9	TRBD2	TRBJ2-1	TGTGCCAGCAGCTATAGCGGGAGGGAGAATGAGCAGTTCTTC	CASSYSGRENEQFF
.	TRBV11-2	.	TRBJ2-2	TGTGCCAGCAGCTTAGTGAGGGCAACCGGGGAGCTGTTTTTT	CASSLVRATGELFF
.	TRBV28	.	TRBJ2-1	TGTGCCAGCAGTTGGGCCTACAATGAGCAGTTCTTC	CASSWAYNEQFF
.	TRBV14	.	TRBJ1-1	TGTGCCAGCAGCCAGGTAATCACTGAAGCTTTCTTT	CASSQVITEAFF
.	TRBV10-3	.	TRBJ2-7	TGTGCCATCAGCTCGCCCAATGCCTACGAGCAGTACTTC	CAISSPNAYEQYF
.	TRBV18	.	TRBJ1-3	TGTGCCAGCTCACCTCTCGCGGGGGCCTCCTCTGGAAACACCATATATTTT	CASSPLAGASSGNTIYF
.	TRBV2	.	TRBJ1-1	TGTGCCAGCAGTCCAGGGTTTGAAGCTTTCTTT	CASSPGFEAFF
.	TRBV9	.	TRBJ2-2	TGTGCCAGCAGCCCCCAAGTGGGGGGGAACACCGGGGAGCTGTTTTTT	CASSPQVGGNTGELFF
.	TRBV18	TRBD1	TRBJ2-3	TGTGCCAGCTCACCACAGACACAGGGGACAGATACGCAGTATTTT	CASSPQTQGTDTQYF
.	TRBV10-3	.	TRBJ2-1	TGTGCCATCAGGGAAAACAATGAGCAGTTCTTC	CAIRENNEQFF
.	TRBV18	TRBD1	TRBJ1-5	TGTGCCAGCTCACCAGAACAGGGGGATCAGCCCCAGCATTTT	CASSPEQGDQPQHF
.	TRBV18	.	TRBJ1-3	TGTGCCAGCTCACCACCTGGAGGGTTCGGAAACACCATATATTTT	CASSPPGGFGNTIYF
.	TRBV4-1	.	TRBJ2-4	TGCGCCAGCAGTTGGGGATCGACGGAGGCCACCAAAAACATTCAGTACTTC	CASSWGSTEATKNIQYF
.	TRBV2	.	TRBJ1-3	TGTGCCAGCCTGGGGACGTACACCATATATTTT	CASLGTYTIYF
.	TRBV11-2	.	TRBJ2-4	TGTGCCAGCAGCAAAGGACCGGGGGCCTCCAAAAACATTCAGTACTTC	CASSKGPGASKNIQYF
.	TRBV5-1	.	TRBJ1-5	TGCGCCAGCAGCTTGGAAGGGCGGCCAAATCAGCCCCAGCATTTT	CASSLEGRPNQPQHF
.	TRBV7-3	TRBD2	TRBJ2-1	TGTGCCAGCAGCCCCGTGCCCGGACTAGCGGGAGATAGGGCTTATGAGCAGTTCTTC	CASSPVPGLAGDRAYEQFF
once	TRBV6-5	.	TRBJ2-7	TGTGCCAGCAGTGCCGTGGGGAACGAGCAGTACTTC	CASSAVGNEQYF